The sequence of this T cell receptor (beta chain) was determined in a study of early T cells in non-severe SARS-CoV-2 infection. Trimming removed 8 bases at V and 2 bases at J, with 12 bases between. The CDR3 has 13 amino acids. CDR1 and CDR2 (germline): SEHNR, FQNEAQ (reference sequence). TCRdb re-called the 5' RACE reads with MiXCR, one entry per CDR3 protein. The table includes approximately 39,000 distinct CDR3 sequences, 3.5% to 5% detected once. This clonotype was sampled from an adult who was a healthcare worker with PCR-confirmed SARS-CoV-2 infection or an uninfected control (not recorded which). The sample comprised whole blood. The V call is TRBV7-9, the J call TRBJ1-1, with a weak D call TRBD1 (5 bases). The DNA for the CDR3 is TGTGCCAGCGGCCCAGGGCCCAACACTGAAGCTTTCTTT. It yields the protein CASGPGPNTEAFF. Based on the CDR3 plus reference TRBV7-9 and TRBJ1-1, the full variable domain is DTGVSQNPRHKITKRGQNVTFRCDPISEHNRLYWYRQTLGQGPEFLTYFQNEAQLEKSRLLSDRFSAERPKGSFSTLEIQRTEQGDSAMYLCASGPGPNTEAFFGQGTRLTVV.